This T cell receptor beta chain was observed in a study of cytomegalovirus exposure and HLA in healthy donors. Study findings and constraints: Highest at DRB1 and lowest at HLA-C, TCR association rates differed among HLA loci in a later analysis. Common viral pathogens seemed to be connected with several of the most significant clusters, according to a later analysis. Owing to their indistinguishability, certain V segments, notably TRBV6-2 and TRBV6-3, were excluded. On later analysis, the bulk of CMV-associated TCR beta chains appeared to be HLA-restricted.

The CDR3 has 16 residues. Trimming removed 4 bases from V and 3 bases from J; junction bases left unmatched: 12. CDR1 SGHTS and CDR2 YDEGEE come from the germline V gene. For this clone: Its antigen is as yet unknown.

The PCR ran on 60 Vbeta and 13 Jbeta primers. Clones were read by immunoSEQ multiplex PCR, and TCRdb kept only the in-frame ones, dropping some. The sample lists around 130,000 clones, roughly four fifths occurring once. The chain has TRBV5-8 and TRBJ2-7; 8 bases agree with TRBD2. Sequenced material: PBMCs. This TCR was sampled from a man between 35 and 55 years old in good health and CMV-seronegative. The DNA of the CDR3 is TGTGCCAGCAGCCAACCGGGACTAGGGATAATCTACGAGCAGTACTTC. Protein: CASSQPGLGIIYEQYF.